This T cell receptor (beta chain) was sequenced for a study of prognosis after radiotherapy for stage I lung cancer. This clonotype was recorded at least ten times. CDR3 length equals 15 residues. Trimming took 4 bases from V and 2 from J, leaving 15 bases between them. The V gene's germline CDR1 is MNHNS and CDR2 SASEGT. Amplification of the TCR beta CDR3 (from genomic DNA) was done by two-round multiplex PCR. Each TRBV and TRBJ gene had its own primer in the first PCR round. TCRdb independently ran MiXCR on the multiplex PCR reads; one entry per CDR3 protein. The repertoire has 26,000 or so distinct CDR3 sequences, 25% to 35% of them found once; the top ten carry roughly a third.

This chain uses TRBV6-1 with TRBJ2-7; no reliable D call. The TCR originated in a donor over 45 with non-small cell lung cancer. Specimen: PBMCs, collected before or after stereotactic body radiation therapy (not recorded which). CDR3 DNA sequence: TGTGCCAGCAGTGTTGCTGGTGGAGAAGCCTACGAGCAGTACTTC. The encoded protein is CASSVAGGEAYEQYF.